This paragraph reports one TCR beta chain. It has no known antigen specificity. No base quality information exists; no much larger clone differs at one position. The data belong to a study of T cell responses to AZD1222 COVID-19 vaccine (dated by TCRdb to the early 2020s). Describing the broader study: AZD1222 recipients whose second dose came at about 4 weeks and those whose second dose came at about 12 weeks were combined into one group, since spike-specific TCR depth and breadth did not differ between the two schedules. TCR sequencing covered fewer than 250 trial participants: roughly 200 given two doses of AZD1222 and some 25 given two doses of MenACWY control vaccine. Trial participants were enrolled by age into 18-55, 56-69 and 70-plus year subgroups, with approximately 150, 30 and 60 TCR-sequenced participants respectively. Here is what the overall study found, with its caveats: Only 5 to 7 AZD1222 recipients were SARS-CoV-2 seropositive at baseline, limiting conclusions about previously exposed vaccinees. Because no samples from the day 14 peak response were available, repertoires could be characterized only after the peak T cell response. A significant rise in spike-specific TCR breadth and depth was observed after two AZD1222 doses relative to day 0 and relative to MenACWY recipients. CD4 TCRs associated with the vaccine covered the entire spike protein, and the dominant responses were in regions 160-218 and 743-854. Reportedly, close to half of the unique spike-specific TCRs recognized epitopes lying outside the regions that are mutated in the B.1.351 and B.1.1.7 variants. Most participants were white British and females outnumbered males, and the authors suggested that clonal diversity may have been underestimated. In the small 56-69-year group, the increase in depth fell short of significance, most likely because of low power.

The CDR3 regions of human TCRbeta chains were analyzed by immunosequencing. From the authors' description of their analysis: TCRs in the repertoires were matched against a reference library of SARS-CoV-2-specific TCRs that had been generated with the MIRA antigen-specificity platform. Breadth was defined as the fraction of unique TCRs that were SARS-CoV-2-associated, and depth was defined as the fraction of total T cells that were SARS-CoV-2-associated. Using the MIRA data, each spike-specific TCR was mapped to the spike region that the TCR reacts to and placed in a CD4 or CD8 class. Log10-transformed breadth and depth values were compared by one-way ANOVA with Sidak's multiple comparisons tests. The table comes from immuneACCESS by way of TCRdb, which keeps in-frame sequences with V and J called. Part of the clones is missing from these tables; in studies checked, under half for an unresolved V gene and the rest for unknown reasons. From that table come the V and J calls and clone size; the DNA was used to work out D and trimming. Here the sample has 150,000 to 180,000 clones; around nine tenths occur a single time. Of the sample, less than 2% falls within the top ten clones.

V ends up 3 bases short and J 5 bases short, with an unmatched junction base count of 11. The CDR3 starts with the cysteine, ends with the phenylalanine, and has 17 residues. Only the CDR3 part of the read is kept: 51 bases, read in frame from the first base. The CDR1 and CDR2 encoded by the germline V gene (reference sequence) are LNHDA and SQIVND. The time point label on this specimen signifies: baseline before first vaccination. The vaccinee samples were drawn from two UK trials, COV001 and COV002, one of which was a single-blind randomized controlled phase 2/3 trial testing AZD1222 (ChAdOx1 nCoV-19) in healthy adults. Trial participant PBMC samples were collected at day 0 and day 28 after the second dose for TCRbeta chain sequencing.

Recombination linked TRBV19 to TRBJ1-5; 9 bases in the junction line up with TRBD1. Material: peripheral blood, obtained on day 0 of AZD1222 vaccination. The receptor was isolated from an adult in good health. The CDR3 protein sequence reads: CASSIPQGARTHQPQHF. The DNA is as follows: TGTGCCAGTAGTATCCCACAGGGGGCGCGAACTCATCAGCCCCAGCATTTT.